These T cell receptor beta chains were read from a single sample in a study of cytomegalovirus exposure and HLA in healthy donors. Sequencing used immunoSEQ multiplex PCR; TCRdb keeps in-frame clones, though not all of them. Of more than 140,000 clones listed, 70% to 90% are singletons. Sequencing was done on a sample of PBMCs. The receptors here all came from a woman aged 18 to 35 in good health and CMV-seropositive. CDR3s include the opening cysteine and the closing phenylalanine or tryptophan. The D gene is left open where the match is weak.

J | D | length | V | CDR3
TRBJ1-2 | . | 16 | TRBV7-9 | CASSLGSGTLNYGYTF
TRBJ2-6 | . | 12 | TRBV21-1 | CVGEAGANVLTF
TRBJ2-1 | TRBD2 | 16 | TRBV5-1 | CASSLGTSGRDNEQFF
TRBJ2-1 | TRBD1 | 18 | TRBV9 | CASSWGQGSASSYNEQFF
TRBJ1-3 | . | 14 | TRBV6-5 | CASRGAGVGNTIYF
TRBJ2-2 | TRBD2 | 14 | TRBV5-4 | CASSPSGETGELFF
TRBJ2-5 | TRBD2 | 15 | TRBV11-3 | CASSLSGRVAETQYF
TRBJ2-7 | TRBD2 | 15 | TRBV19 | CASSFTSGRVREQYF
TRBJ2-1 | TRBD1 | 14 | TRBV30 | CAWGRDRIRNEQFF
TRBJ1-2 | . | 17 | TRBV25-1 | CASSEGGRGGDLYGYTF
TRBJ2-2 | . | 14 | TRBV27 | CASIGAGEAGELFF
TRBJ2-3 | TRBD2 | 14 | TRBV5-1 | CADHSGLAEDTQYF
TRBJ2-7 | . | 13 | TRBV10-2 | CASTAGGLYEQYF